This is a list of T cell receptor beta chains from one sample in a study of beta chain features in type 1 diabetes. Sequenced by immunoSEQ multiplex PCR; TCRdb stores in-frame clones only, minus some. The sample records approximately 730,000 clones, around 15% being singletons. Material for sequencing was naive CD4+ T cells from blood. These receptors were obtained from a man younger than 35 with type 1 diabetes. The conserved cysteine and the conserved F or W are not part of the CDR3 here. Clone size, where shown, is once, few, many, or a class for clones that have expanded.

clone_size: few; v_call: TRBV5-1; j_call: TRBJ2-4; cdr3_aa: ASSLEGQLNIQY
clone_size: few; v_call: TRBV5-1; j_call: TRBJ2-1; cdr3_aa: ASSSLITGDSYNEQF
clone_size: -; v_call: TRBV18; j_call: TRBJ2-2; cdr3_aa: ASSPVDTGELF
clone_size: -; v_call: TRBV18; j_call: TRBJ1-5; cdr3_aa: ASSLTTGNDQPQH
clone_size: few; v_call: TRBV5-1; j_call: TRBJ1-1; cdr3_aa: ASSLGQGANTEAF
clone_size: few; v_call: TRBV27; j_call: TRBJ2-5; cdr3_aa: ASSLRTGEETQY
clone_size: few; v_call: TRBV5-6; j_call: TRBJ1-1; cdr3_aa: ASSGTGGTEAF
clone_size: few; v_call: TRBV7-9; j_call: TRBJ1-5; cdr3_aa: ASSLESNQPQH
clone_size: few; v_call: TRBV5-1; j_call: TRBJ2-7; cdr3_aa: ASSLGLGDEQY
clone_size: -; v_call: TRBV11-2; j_call: TRBJ2-1; cdr3_aa: ASSYRRDRVYNEQF
clone_size: -; v_call: TRBV18; j_call: TRBJ1-5; cdr3_aa: ASSPTGKPQH
clone_size: -; v_call: TRBV5-8; j_call: TRBJ1-3; cdr3_aa: ASSLEQGISGNTIY
clone_size: few; v_call: TRBV5-1; j_call: TRBJ1-1; cdr3_aa: ASSLASLNTEAF
clone_size: few; v_call: TRBV6-1; j_call: TRBJ1-4; cdr3_aa: ASSRTGTEKLF
clone_size: few; v_call: TRBV9; j_call: TRBJ1-4; cdr3_aa: ASSPEANEKLF
clone_size: -; v_call: TRBV7-9; j_call: TRBJ1-2; cdr3_aa: ASSHMRKRGPYGYT
clone_size: -; v_call: TRBV11-2; j_call: TRBJ2-2; cdr3_aa: ASSFSGAGELF
clone_size: -; v_call: TRBV25-1; j_call: TRBJ2-3; cdr3_aa: ASSLAGVLKSTDTQY
clone_size: -; v_call: TRBV29-1; j_call: TRBJ1-2; cdr3_aa: SALGPLGVDYT
clone_size: -; v_call: TRBV18; j_call: TRBJ1-6; cdr3_aa: ASSPSANGQSH
clone_size: -; v_call: TRBV4-1; j_call: TRBJ2-7; cdr3_aa: ASSQEEGRVT
clone_size: few; v_call: TRBV9; j_call: TRBJ2-1; cdr3_aa: ASSVDGHNEQF
clone_size: -; v_call: TRBV7-9; j_call: TRBJ2-5; cdr3_aa: ASSWGQGPWETQY
clone_size: -; v_call: TRBV6-6; j_call: TRBJ2-7; cdr3_aa: ASSTQTEQY
clone_size: -; v_call: TRBV28; j_call: TRBJ2-2; cdr3_aa: ASRKQGYTGELF
clone_size: few; v_call: TRBV30; j_call: TRBJ1-2; cdr3_aa: AWARPGTENYGYT
clone_size: -; v_call: TRBV14; j_call: TRBJ2-7; cdr3_aa: ASSQGLAGPYEQY
clone_size: few; v_call: TRBV29-1; j_call: TRBJ1-1; cdr3_aa: SVSYSGSAEAF
clone_size: -; v_call: TRBV5-4; j_call: TRBJ2-2; cdr3_aa: ASSLVGTGELF
clone_size: -; v_call: TRBV15; j_call: TRBJ1-6; cdr3_aa: ATSRNRDSPLH
clone_size: -; v_call: TRBV28; j_call: TRBJ2-1; cdr3_aa: ASSLEYGEQF
clone_size: -; v_call: TRBV25-1; j_call: TRBJ1-2; cdr3_aa: ASSEFDGRGNYGYT
clone_size: few; v_call: TRBV18; j_call: TRBJ2-5; cdr3_aa: ASSPLAGEETQY
clone_size: few; v_call: TRBV25-1; j_call: TRBJ1-6; cdr3_aa: ASSGVGLKNSPLH
clone_size: -; v_call: TRBV5-6; j_call: TRBJ2-3; cdr3_aa: ASSVTSGSTDTQY
clone_size: few; v_call: TRBV25-1; j_call: TRBJ1-6; cdr3_aa: ASSETGNSPLH
clone_size: few; v_call: TRBV11-3; j_call: TRBJ1-1; cdr3_aa: ASTRDGAITEAF
clone_size: few; v_call: TRBV29-1; j_call: TRBJ1-1; cdr3_aa: SVIRPNTEAF
clone_size: -; v_call: TRBV20-1; j_call: TRBJ2-1; cdr3_aa: SARGADEQF
clone_size: -; v_call: TRBV19; j_call: TRBJ2-2; cdr3_aa: ASSILAGELF
clone_size: few; v_call: TRBV20-1; j_call: TRBJ2-5; cdr3_aa: SARDPETQY
clone_size: once; v_call: TRBV5-6; j_call: TRBJ1-1; cdr3_aa: ASSLAGKTNTEAF
clone_size: few; v_call: TRBV2; j_call: TRBJ2-7; cdr3_aa: ASSESISEQY
clone_size: few; v_call: TRBV18; j_call: TRBJ2-7; cdr3_aa: ASSQDLTPY
clone_size: few; v_call: TRBV5-1; j_call: TRBJ2-3; cdr3_aa: ASSLTGTGEY
clone_size: -; v_call: TRBV10-2; j_call: TRBJ1-2; cdr3_aa: ASSELETGSGYT
clone_size: few; v_call: TRBV19; j_call: TRBJ2-5; cdr3_aa: ASSPHPEETQY
clone_size: -; v_call: TRBV30; j_call: TRBJ1-1; cdr3_aa: AWSAQDQELNTEAF
clone_size: -; v_call: TRBV2; j_call: TRBJ2-1; cdr3_aa: ASSVRGGGDYNEQF
clone_size: few; v_call: TRBV7-9; j_call: TRBJ2-1; cdr3_aa: ASSLTEPHGEQF